This is a list of T cell receptor beta chains from one sample in a study of T cell responses to AZD1222 COVID-19 vaccine. The method was immunoSEQ multiplex PCR; TCRdb's version includes in-frame clones alone and lacks a portion of them. The sample includes more than 50,000 clones, around nine tenths of them seen just once. The specimen was peripheral blood, collected on day 0 of AZD1222 vaccination. These receptors were obtained from an adult in good health. Both conserved end residues are part of each CDR3. The order of the fields is clone size, J gene, V gene, D gene, CDR3 DNA, CDR3 protein. D genes are given only for firm matches. Expanded clones are given a class, and other clones once, few, many or no size at all.

NA,TRBJ2-7,TRBV12-3/TRBV12-4,NA,TGTGCCAGCAGTTTACCAGGTTACGAGCAGTACTTC,CASSLPGYEQYF
few,TRBJ1-6,TRBV6-1,TRBD1,TGTGCCAGCAGTGAAGATGTCTCAGGGGGGTCACCCCTCCACTTT,CASSEDVSGGSPLHF
NA,TRBJ2-3,TRBV19,NA,TGTGCCAGTAGTATAGTGGAAATGGGGACTACAGATACGCAGTATTTT,CASSIVEMGTTDTQYF
NA,TRBJ2-7,TRBV19,NA,TGTGCCAGTAGTTGGGGACGATCCCCCGACGAGCAGTACTTC,CASSWGRSPDEQYF
NA,TRBJ2-3,TRBV29-1,TRBD2,TGCAGCGTTGAGGTAGCGGGGATACTAGATACGCAGTATTTT,CSVEVAGILDTQYF
NA,TRBJ1-5,TRBV19,NA,TGTGCCACTCGGGAGAGCAGGGGAATTTATAGCAATCAGCCCCAGCATTTT,CATRESRGIYSNQPQHF
NA,TRBJ1-1,TRBV2,NA,TGTGCCAGCAGGGCCTCGTTGGGGCAAAACACTGAAGCTTTCTTT,CASRASLGQNTEAFF
few,TRBJ1-1,TRBV5-1,NA,TGCGCCAGCAGCTTGGACAGGGTCGGAAACACTGAAGCTTTCTTT,CASSLDRVGNTEAFF
NA,TRBJ2-2,TRBV9,TRBD2,TGTGCCAGCAGCGGACTAGCGGAGAACACCGGGGAGCTGTTTTTT,CASSGLAENTGELFF
NA,TRBJ2-3,TRBV7-3,TRBD2,TGTGCCAGCAGCTTAAGGCTCTCGGTAGCGGGGGGGACAGATACGCAGTATTTT,CASSLRLSVAGGTDTQYF
NA,TRBJ1-2,TRBV9,NA,TGTGCCAGCAGCGAGACAGGAGGAGGCTATGGCTACACCTTC,CASSETGGGYGYTF
NA,TRBJ2-5,TRBV19,NA,TGTGCCAGTAGTTCCACCTCAGGTTTCCAAGAGACCCAGTACTTC,CASSSTSGFQETQYF
NA,TRBJ1-1,TRBV2,TRBD1,TGTGCCAGCAGTGTGGGACAGAAAGCTTTCTTT,CASSVGQKAFF
NA,TRBJ1-5,TRBV18,NA,TGTGCCAGCTCACCACCGGGAGGGGGACGCAATCAGCCCCAGCATTTT,CASSPPGGGRNQPQHF
NA,TRBJ1-6,TRBV27,TRBD1,TGTGCCAGCACCTCGGACAGGGGGCTTTCACCCCTCCACTTT,CASTSDRGLSPLHF
few,TRBJ1-6,TRBV7-2,NA,TGTGCCAGCAGCTTAGCGTCTGAAGCCCCCTCACCCCTCCACTTT,CASSLASEAPSPLHF
NA,TRBJ2-6,TRBV19,NA,TGTGCCAGTAGAGGCGGAAGCTCTGGGGCCAACGTCCTGACTTTC,CASRGGSSGANVLTF
NA,TRBJ2-3,TRBV3-1/TRBV3-2,NA,TGTGCCAGCAACCCGGGGGCCTCGCGATACACAGATACGCAGTATTTT,CASNPGASRYTDTQYF
NA,TRBJ1-6,TRBV6-1,NA,TGTGCCAGCAGTGAACTCCAGCGGGGGGATAATTCACCCCTCCACTTT,CASSELQRGDNSPLHF
NA,TRBJ2-3,TRBV7-2,TRBD2,TGTGCCAGCAGCCCAACTGGGCTAGCGGCAGATACGCAGTATTTT,CASSPTGLAADTQYF
NA,TRBJ2-4,TRBV21-1,NA,TGTGCCAGCAGCCAAACTGAGGGGGCCCTAGCGGGGGGAGCCAAAAACATTCAGTACTTC,CASSQTEGALAGGAKNIQYF
NA,TRBJ2-3,TRBV24-1,TRBD2,TGTGCCACCAGTAGCGGGGGGGCCGCAGATACGCAGTATTTT,CATSSGGAADTQYF
NA,TRBJ1-5,TRBV19,TRBD1,TGTGCCAGTAGGGGGATCCTGACAGGGAACAATCAGCCCCAGCATTTT,CASRGILTGNNQPQHF
NA,TRBJ1-5,TRBV4-1,NA,TGCGCCAGCAGCCAAGATTTATTTGGGACAAATAGCAATCAGCCCCAGCATTTT,CASSQDLFGTNSNQPQHF
NA,TRBJ1-2,TRBV28,NA,TGTGCCAGCAGTCCCCTGACAGGAGTGAAGGGCCACACCTTC,CASSPLTGVKGHTF
NA,TRBJ2-2,TRBV6-4,NA,TGTGCCAGCAGCCTGAGGGGGACAACAACCGGGGAGCTGTTTTTT,CASSLRGTTTGELFF
NA,TRBJ1-1,TRBV28,NA,TGTGCCAGCAGTTTCCACCCGGCGCCGAGTCGACCTGAAGCTTTCTTT,CASSFHPAPSRPEAFF
NA,TRBJ2-1,TRBV19,TRBD1,TGTGCCACCTCGGGACAGGGGGTCAATGAGCAGTTCTTC,CATSGQGVNEQFF
NA,TRBJ2-3,TRBV18,TRBD2,TGTGCCAGCTCAGGACTAGCGGGCACAGATACGCAGTATTTT,CASSGLAGTDTQYF
few,TRBJ1-2,TRBV5-6,NA,TGTGCCAGCAGCTTGTATTACTTAAACTATGGCTACACCTTC,CASSLYYLNYGYTF
NA,TRBJ2-1,TRBV11-3,NA,TGTGCCAGCAGCCCCGTAACTCCCGGGGTGACCCGCCATGAGCAGTTCTTC,CASSPVTPGVTRHEQFF
NA,TRBJ2-3,TRBV19,TRBD2,TGTGCCAGTAGGGCCGGGGGGGGGACAGATACGCAGTATTTT,CASRAGGGTDTQYF
few,TRBJ2-1,TRBV24-1,TRBD2,TGTGCCACCTCACCTACTAGCGGGACCGACTATTCCTACAATGAGCAGTTCTTC,CATSPTSGTDYSYNEQFF
few,TRBJ1-3,TRBV12-5,NA,TGTGCTAGTGTCCACAGGAGGGGCTCTGGAAACACCATATATTTT,CASVHRRGSGNTIYF
NA,TRBJ2-2,TRBV30,NA,TGTGCCTGGGGAGGGGCGCGAAACACCGGGGAGCTGTTTTTT,CAWGGARNTGELFF
NA,TRBJ2-7,TRBV18,NA,TGTGCCAGCTCACGGGACACCTACGAGCAGTACTTC,CASSRDTYEQYF
few,TRBJ1-1,TRBV19,NA,TGTGCCAGTAGTATAGGCGCCGGGCTTGAAGCTTTCTTT,CASSIGAGLEAFF
NA,TRBJ1-2,TRBV10-3,NA,TGTGCCATCAGTGAGTCCCAGGACTATGGCTACACCTTC,CAISESQDYGYTF
NA,TRBJ1-1,TRBV25-1,NA,TGTGCCAGCAGTGAATATGAGGCAGCGAAAGCTTTCTTT,CASSEYEAAKAFF
NA,TRBJ2-1,TRBV7-2,TRBD2,TGTGCCAGCAGCTTAGCGTCTAGCGGGACGATGGGTGAGCAGTTCTTC,CASSLASSGTMGEQFF
once,TRBJ1-1,TRBV6-5,NA,TGTGCCAGCAGTTACTCGCCAGGTGAGAACACTGAAGCTTTCTTT,CASSYSPGENTEAFF
NA,TRBJ2-2,TRBV27,NA,TGTGCCAGCAGTTTATCCTGGCGGAACACCGGGGAGCTGTTTTTT,CASSLSWRNTGELFF
NA,TRBJ1-6,TRBV6-5,NA,TGTGCCAGCAGTTTTGGACCTTTAGGTGGTAATTCACCCCTCCACTTT,CASSFGPLGGNSPLHF
NA,TRBJ1-4,TRBV6-5,TRBD1,TGTGCCAGCAGCCGATTGACAGGGGTCAATGAAAAACTGTTTTTT,CASSRLTGVNEKLFF
NA,TRBJ1-6,TRBV6-5,NA,TGTGCCAGCAGTTACTCTAGGGGATCCTATTCACCCCTCCACTTT,CASSYSRGSYSPLHF
NA,TRBJ2-3,TRBV6-5,NA,TGTGCCAGCGCCATTGCGGGGCGTACAGATACGCAGTATTTT,CASAIAGRTDTQYF
NA,TRBJ2-3,TRBV6-2/TRBV6-3,NA,TGTGCCAGCAGCCCCACTAGGGTCGATACGCAGTATTTT,CASSPTRVDTQYF
once,TRBJ2-3,TRBV7-9,TRBD1,TGTGCCAGCAGCGCGGGGACAGGAGATACGCAGTATTTT,CASSAGTGDTQYF
once,TRBJ1-5,TRBV10-3,TRBD1,TGTGCCATCAGTGATAGGGGACAGGGGGCCAATCAGCCCCAGCATTTT,CAISDRGQGANQPQHF
NA,TRBJ2-5,TRBV18,NA,NA,CASSPRQGFLETQYF
NA,TRBJ2-2,TRBV18,TRBD1,TGTGCCAGCTCACCGGGGACAGGGCGTCCCGGGGAGCTGTTTTTT,CASSPGTGRPGELFF
NA,TRBJ2-4,TRBV6-2/TRBV6-3,NA,TGTGCCAGCAGCCCTACCCCAGGGGGGAGGAGGAACATTCAGTACTTC,CASSPTPGGRRNIQYF
few,TRBJ2-5,TRBV7-9,NA,TGTGCCAGCAGGGGCCGAGCTGGACTTCAAGAGACCCAGTACTTC,CASRGRAGLQETQYF
NA,TRBJ1-1,TRBV5-1,TRBD1,TGCGCCAGCAGGACCGGGACAGGGGAGAGTACTGAAGCTTTCTTT,CASRTGTGESTEAFF
NA,TRBJ1-6,TRBV3-1/TRBV3-2,TRBD1,TGTGCCAGCAGCCCCACAGGGGGGCTACTTTCTTATAATTCACCCCTCCACTTT,CASSPTGGLLSYNSPLHF
NA,TRBJ1-2,TRBV5-1,NA,TGCGCCAGCACCCCGACAGGCATCTATGGCTACACCTTC,CASTPTGIYGYTF
NA,TRBJ1-5,TRBV18,TRBD1,TGTGCCAGCTCCCAGGACAGGGGGGGCCAGCCCCAGCATTTT,CASSQDRGGQPQHF
NA,TRBJ2-2,TRBV7-2,NA,TGTGCCAGCAGCTTCCCGGGACGGCGGGTCACCGGGGAGCTGTTTTTT,CASSFPGRRVTGELFF
NA,TRBJ1-3,TRBV5-1,NA,TGCGCCAGCAGCTTGGCCGCTGATGGAAACACCATATATTTT,CASSLAADGNTIYF
NA,TRBJ1-4,TRBV3-1/TRBV3-2,NA,TGTGCCAGCAGCCCTGGACATTGGAATGAAAAACTGTTTTTT,CASSPGHWNEKLFF